This TCR beta chain derives from a study of blood T cell repertoires in COVID-19. Whole-study context: Acute and convalescent COVID-19 samples came from the United States, Italy and Spain. PBMCs, B-cell-depleted T cells, or T cells provided the cDNA or gDNA that made up the material.

Authors' methods: It was from reference gene primer amplification that nucleated cell counts were estimated. Profiling relied on immunoSEQ multiplex PCR, and the TCRdb table lists in-frame clones only, not all of them. D and trimming come from the DNA, and the V and J calls and clone size come from that table. Of 35,000 to 50,000 clones listed, 91% were seen once; the top ten hold about 15%. The length of the CDR3 is 13 residues. In germline, CDR1 is SNHLY, CDR2 FYNNEI. V was trimmed by 7 bases and J by 3 bases, leaving 11 bases between them. The sequence derives from a woman in her twenties or thirties in a cohort sampled during active COVID-19. Sequencing was performed on peripheral blood. The genes are TRBV2 and TRBJ2-3, with a possible D match to TRBD1 (5 bases). The CDR3 protein is CASTRDLTDTQYF. CDR3 DNA sequence: TGTGCCAGCACCAGGGATCTAACAGATACGCAGTATTTT.